Given below is one T cell receptor (beta chain) in context. The sample belongs to a study of blood T cell repertoires in COVID-19. Looking at the study overall: Samples representing acute and convalescent COVID-19 were sourced from the United States, Italy and Spain.

Losses at the gene ends were 5 bases for V and 2 bases for J; bases not matched to a gene: 10. Germline CDR1 SQVTM, CDR2 ANQGSEA. The CDR3 covers 15 residues. In the original workflow: Nucleated cell number was recorded as an estimate derived from reference gene primer amplification. Profiling relied on immunoSEQ multiplex PCR, and the TCRdb table lists in-frame clones only, not all of them. That table gives V, J and clone size, and the DNA gave D and trimming. The sample carries some 99,000 clones, 80% recorded once. Specimen: peripheral blood. The genes are TRBV29-1 and TRBJ2-3; 7 positions agree with TRBD1. This TCR was sampled from a human donor in a cohort sampled during active or convalescent COVID-19. The CDR3 bases are TGCAGCGTTTCTCGGGACAGTCTTTTCACAGATACGCAGTATTTT. Translating gives CSVSRDSLFTDTQYF.